This T cell receptor (beta chain) originates from a study of T cells after yellow fever vaccination. Regarding the study as a whole: Most clones from primary vaccination resurfaced after the booster (around 97% CD4, around 89% CD8).

From germline, CDR1 is GTSNPN and CDR2 SVGIG (reference sequence). Trimming stripped 3 bases from V and 4 bases from J, with 6 bases between. CDR3 size: 11 residues. Generation of TCR cDNA used 5'RACE template switching (which added a universal primer site and UMIs). Via MiXCR, TCRdb re-called the 5' RACE reads, giving one row per CDR3 protein. The sample includes 300,000 to 400,000 distinct CDR3 sequences, under 7.5% seen only once; the top ten take about 15%. This clonotype showed up many times. Its specificity is not known. The chain recombines TRBV30 with TRBJ1-1; D gene uncertain. This sample comprised PBMCs, obtained 5 days after the yellow fever booster vaccination. This TCR came from a man in his thirties or forties who received the YFV17D yellow fever vaccine. CDR3 region: CAWREFTEAFF. The CDR3 DNA follows: TGTGCCTGGAGAGAGTTCACTGAAGCTTTCTTT.